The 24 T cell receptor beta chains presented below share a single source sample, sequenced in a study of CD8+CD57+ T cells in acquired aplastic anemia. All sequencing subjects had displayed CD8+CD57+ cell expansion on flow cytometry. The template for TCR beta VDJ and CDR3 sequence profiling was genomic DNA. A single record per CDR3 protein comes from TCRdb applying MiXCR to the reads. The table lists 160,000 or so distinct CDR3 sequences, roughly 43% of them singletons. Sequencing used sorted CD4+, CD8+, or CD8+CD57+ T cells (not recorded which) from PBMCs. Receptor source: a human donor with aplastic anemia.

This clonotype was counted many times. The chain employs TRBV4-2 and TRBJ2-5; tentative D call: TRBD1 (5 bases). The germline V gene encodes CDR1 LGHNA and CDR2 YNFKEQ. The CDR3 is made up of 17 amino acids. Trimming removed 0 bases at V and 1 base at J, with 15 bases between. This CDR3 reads CASSQDRARSVQETQYF. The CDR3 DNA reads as TGTGCCAGCAGCCAAGACAGGGCGCGCTCCGTCCAAGAGACCCAGTACTTC.

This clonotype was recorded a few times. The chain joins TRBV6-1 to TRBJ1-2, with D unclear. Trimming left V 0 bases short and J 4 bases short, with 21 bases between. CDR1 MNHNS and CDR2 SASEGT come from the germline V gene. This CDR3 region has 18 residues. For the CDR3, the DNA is TGTGCCAGCAGTGAAGCGCTCAATGGAGGGAGCACCGCCTATGGCTACACCTTC. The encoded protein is CASSEALNGGSTAYGYTF.

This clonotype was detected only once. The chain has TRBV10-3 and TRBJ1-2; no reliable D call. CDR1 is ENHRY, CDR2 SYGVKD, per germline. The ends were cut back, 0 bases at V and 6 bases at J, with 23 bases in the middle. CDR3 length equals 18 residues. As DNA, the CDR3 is TGTGCCATCAGTGAGTCGATGACGGGAAGTGCTATGGCGAATGGCTACACCTTC. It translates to CAISESMTGSAMANGYTF.

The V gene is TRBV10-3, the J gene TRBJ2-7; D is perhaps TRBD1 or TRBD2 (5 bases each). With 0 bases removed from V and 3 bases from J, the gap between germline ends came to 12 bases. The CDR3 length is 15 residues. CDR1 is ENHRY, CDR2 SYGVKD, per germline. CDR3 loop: CAISESGDPRYEQYF. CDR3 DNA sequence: TGTGCCATCAGTGAGTCGGGGGACCCCCGCTACGAGCAGTACTTC.

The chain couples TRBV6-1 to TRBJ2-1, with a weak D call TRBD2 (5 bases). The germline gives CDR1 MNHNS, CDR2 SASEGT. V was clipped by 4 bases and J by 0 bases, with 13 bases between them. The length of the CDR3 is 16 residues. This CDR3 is CASSARTVSSYNEQFF. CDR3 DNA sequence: TGTGCCAGCAGTGCGAGGACTGTTAGCTCCTACAATGAGCAGTTCTTC.

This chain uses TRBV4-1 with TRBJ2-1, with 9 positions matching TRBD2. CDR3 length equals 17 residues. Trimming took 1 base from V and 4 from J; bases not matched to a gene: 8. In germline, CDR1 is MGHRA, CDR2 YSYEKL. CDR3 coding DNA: TGCGCCAGCAGCCAAGGATCCGGCGGGGGGGCTTACAATGAGCAGTTCTTC. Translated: CASSQGSGGGAYNEQFF.

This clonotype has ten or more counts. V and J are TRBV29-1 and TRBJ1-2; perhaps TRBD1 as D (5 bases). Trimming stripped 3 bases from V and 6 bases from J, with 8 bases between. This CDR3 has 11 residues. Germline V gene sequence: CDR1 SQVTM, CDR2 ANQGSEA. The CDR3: CSVDKGNGYTF. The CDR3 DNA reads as TGCAGCGTTGATAAGGGGAATGGCTACACCTTC.

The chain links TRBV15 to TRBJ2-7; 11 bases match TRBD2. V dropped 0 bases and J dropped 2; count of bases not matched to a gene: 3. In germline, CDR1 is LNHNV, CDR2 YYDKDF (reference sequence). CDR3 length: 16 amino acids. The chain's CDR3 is CATSRETSGGAYEQYF. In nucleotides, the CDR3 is TGTGCCACCAGCAGAGAAACTAGCGGGGGAGCCTACGAGCAGTACTTC.

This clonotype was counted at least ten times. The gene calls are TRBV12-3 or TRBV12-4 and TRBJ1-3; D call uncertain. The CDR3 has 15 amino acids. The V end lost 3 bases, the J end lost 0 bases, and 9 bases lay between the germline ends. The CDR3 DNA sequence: TGTGCCAGCAGTTTCTCAGTGGGCTCTGGAAACACCATATATTTT. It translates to CASSFSVGSGNTIYF.

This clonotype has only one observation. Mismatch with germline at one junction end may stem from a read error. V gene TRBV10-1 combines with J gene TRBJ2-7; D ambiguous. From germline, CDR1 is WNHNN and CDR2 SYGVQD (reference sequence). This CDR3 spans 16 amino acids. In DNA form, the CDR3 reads TGCGCCAGCAGTGAGTTAAACCTCCGACGATCCTACAAGCAGTACTTC. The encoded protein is CASSELNLRRSYKQYF.

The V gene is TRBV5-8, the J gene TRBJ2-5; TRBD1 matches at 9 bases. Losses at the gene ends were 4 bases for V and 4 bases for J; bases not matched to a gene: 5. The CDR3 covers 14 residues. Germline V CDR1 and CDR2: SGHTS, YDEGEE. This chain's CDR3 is CASSPGQGAETQYF. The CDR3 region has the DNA TGTGCCAGCAGCCCGGGACAGGGTGCAGAGACCCAGTACTTC.

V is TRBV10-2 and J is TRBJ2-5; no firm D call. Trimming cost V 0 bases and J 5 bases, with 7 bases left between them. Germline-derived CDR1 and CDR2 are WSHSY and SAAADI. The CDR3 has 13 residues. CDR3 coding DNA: TGCGCCAGCAGTGAGTCCACTTTTGAGACCCAGTACTTC. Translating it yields CASSESTFETQYF.

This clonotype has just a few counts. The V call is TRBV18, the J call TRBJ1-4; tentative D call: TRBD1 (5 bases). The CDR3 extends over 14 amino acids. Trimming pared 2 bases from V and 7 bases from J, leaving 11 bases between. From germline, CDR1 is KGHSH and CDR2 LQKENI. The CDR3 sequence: CASSPAGGGEKLFF. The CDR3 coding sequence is TGTGCCAGCTCACCAGCGGGGGGTGGTGAAAAACTGTTTTTT.

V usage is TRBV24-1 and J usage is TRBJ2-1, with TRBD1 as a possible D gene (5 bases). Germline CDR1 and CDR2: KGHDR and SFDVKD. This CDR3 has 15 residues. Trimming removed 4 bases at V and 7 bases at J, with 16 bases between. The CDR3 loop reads CATSDPLTGANEQFF. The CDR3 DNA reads TGTGCCACCAGTGACCCCTTAACAGGAGCGAATGAGCAGTTCTTC.

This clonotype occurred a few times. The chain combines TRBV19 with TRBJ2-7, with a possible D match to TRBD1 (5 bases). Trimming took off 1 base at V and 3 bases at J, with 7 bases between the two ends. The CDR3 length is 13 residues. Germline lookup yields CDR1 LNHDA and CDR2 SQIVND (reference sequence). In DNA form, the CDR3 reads TGTGCCAGTAGTATAGCAGGGAACTACGAGCAGTACTTC. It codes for CASSIAGNYEQYF.

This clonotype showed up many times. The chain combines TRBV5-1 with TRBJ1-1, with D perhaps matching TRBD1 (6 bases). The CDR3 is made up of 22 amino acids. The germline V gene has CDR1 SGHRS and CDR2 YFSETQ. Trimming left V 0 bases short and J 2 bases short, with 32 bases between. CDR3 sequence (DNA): TGCGCCAGCAGCTTGGTGCCCACAGGGAGTCGACGGGAATCCAAAGGCAACACTGAAGCTTTCTTT. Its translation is CASSLVPTGSRRESKGNTEAFF. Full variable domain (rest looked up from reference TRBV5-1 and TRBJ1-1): KAGVTQTPRYLIKTRGQQVTLSCSPISGHRSVSWYQQTPGQGLQFLFEYFSETQRNKGNFPGRFSGRQFSNSRSEMNVSTLELGDSALYLCASSLVPTGSRRESKGNTEAFFGQGTRLTVV.

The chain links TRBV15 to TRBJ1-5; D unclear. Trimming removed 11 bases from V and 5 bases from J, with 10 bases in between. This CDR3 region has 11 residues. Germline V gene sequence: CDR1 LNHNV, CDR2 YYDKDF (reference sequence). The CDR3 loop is CAPVADQPQHF. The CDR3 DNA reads TGTGCCCCCGTCGCAGATCAGCCCCAGCATTTT. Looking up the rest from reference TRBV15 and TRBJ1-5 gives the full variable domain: DAMVIQNPRYQVTQFGKPVTLSCSQTLNHNVMYWYQQKSSQAPKLLFHYYDKDFNNEADTPDNFQSRRPNTSFCFLDIRSPGLGDTAMYLCAPVADQPQHFGDGTRLSIL.

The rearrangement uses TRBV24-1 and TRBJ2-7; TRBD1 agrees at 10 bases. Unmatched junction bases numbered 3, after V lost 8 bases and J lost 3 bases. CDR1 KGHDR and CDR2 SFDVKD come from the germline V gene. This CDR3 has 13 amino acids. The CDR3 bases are TGTGCCACCACCGGGACAGGGGACTACGAGCAGTACTTC. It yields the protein CATTGTGDYEQYF.

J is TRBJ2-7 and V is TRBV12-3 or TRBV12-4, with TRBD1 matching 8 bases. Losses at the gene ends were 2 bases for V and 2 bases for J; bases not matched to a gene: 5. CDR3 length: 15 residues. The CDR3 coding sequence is TGTGCCAGCAGTTTAAAAGGACAGGGAACCTACGAGCAGTACTTC. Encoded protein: CASSLKGQGTYEQYF.

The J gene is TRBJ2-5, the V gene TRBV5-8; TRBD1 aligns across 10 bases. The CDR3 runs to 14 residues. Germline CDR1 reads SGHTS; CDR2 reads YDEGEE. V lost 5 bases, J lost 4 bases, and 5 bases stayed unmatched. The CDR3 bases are TGTGCCAGCAGTTATGGACAGGGGGGAGAGACCCAGTACTTC. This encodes CASSYGQGGETQYF.

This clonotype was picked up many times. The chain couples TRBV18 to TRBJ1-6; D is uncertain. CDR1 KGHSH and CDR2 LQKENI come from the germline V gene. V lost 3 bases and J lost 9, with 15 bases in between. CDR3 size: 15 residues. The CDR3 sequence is CASSPLEGSGSPLHF. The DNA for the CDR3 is TGTGCCAGCTCACCCCTGGAGGGCTCCGGTTCACCCCTCCACTTT.

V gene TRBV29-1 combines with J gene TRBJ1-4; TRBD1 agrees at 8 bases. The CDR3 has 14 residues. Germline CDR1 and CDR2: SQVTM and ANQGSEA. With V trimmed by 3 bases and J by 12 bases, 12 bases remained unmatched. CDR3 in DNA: TGCAGCGTTGATATGACAGGGGAACGCAAGGAACTGTTTTTT. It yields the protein CSVDMTGERKELFF.

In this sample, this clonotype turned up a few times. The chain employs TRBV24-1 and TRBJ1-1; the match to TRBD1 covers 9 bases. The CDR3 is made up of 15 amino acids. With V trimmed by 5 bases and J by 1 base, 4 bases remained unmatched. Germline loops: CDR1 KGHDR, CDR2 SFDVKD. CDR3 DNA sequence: TGTGCCACCAGTGCCTTACAGGGGGCGAACACTGAAGCTTTCTTT. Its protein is CATSALQGANTEAFF.

The CDR3 sequence is CASSPGAREETQYF. The CDR3 coding sequence is TGTGCCAGTAGCCCCGGAGCCCGAGAAGAGACCCAGTACTTC. This chain connects TRBV19 to TRBJ2-5; D gene ambiguous. With 6 bases removed from V and 3 bases from J, the gap between germline ends came to 14 bases. CDR1 is LNHDA, CDR2 SQIVND, per germline (reference sequence). This CDR3 has 14 residues.